The T cell receptor beta chain described here comes from a study of T-cell memory formation after mild COVID-19. This clonotype has only a few counts. A single record per CDR3 protein comes from TCRdb applying MiXCR to the 5' RACE reads. This table holds roughly 130,000 distinct CDR3 sequences, more than 15% found once. The material sequenced was PBMCs or a T cell subset sorted from them (not recorded which). The TCR was taken from a man between 18 and 29 years old who had mild COVID-19 (a few samples of this study predate the infection). Cell type and time point are not known.

The CDR3 DNA is TGTGCCAGCAGTAGGAGGGCAGGGGATCGTAACAATCAGCCCCAGCATTTT. Its translation is CASSRRAGDRNNQPQHF. V and J are TRBV6-1 and TRBJ1-5; the D gene is possibly TRBD1 (6 bases). The germline V gene has CDR1 MNHNS and CDR2 SASEGT. Trimming removed 5 bases at V and 3 bases at J, with 20 bases between. The length of the CDR3 is 17 residues.